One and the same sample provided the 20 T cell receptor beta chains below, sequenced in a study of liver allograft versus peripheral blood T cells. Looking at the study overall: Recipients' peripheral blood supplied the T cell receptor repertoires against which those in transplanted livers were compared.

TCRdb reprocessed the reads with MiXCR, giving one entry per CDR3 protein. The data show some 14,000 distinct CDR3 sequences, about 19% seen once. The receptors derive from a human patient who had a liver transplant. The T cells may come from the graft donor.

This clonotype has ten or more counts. Written as DNA, the CDR3 is TGTGCCAGCAGCCCTAACAGGGTATATAATCAGCCCCAGCATTTT. Protein product: CASSPNRVYNQPQHF. This sequence joins TRBV6-2 or TRBV6-3 and TRBJ1-5; D perhaps matches TRBD1 (6 bases). The ends were cut back, 6 bases at V and 4 bases at J, with 16 bases in the middle. This CDR3 is 15 amino acids long. The germline V gene encodes CDR1 MNHEY and CDR2 SVGEGT.

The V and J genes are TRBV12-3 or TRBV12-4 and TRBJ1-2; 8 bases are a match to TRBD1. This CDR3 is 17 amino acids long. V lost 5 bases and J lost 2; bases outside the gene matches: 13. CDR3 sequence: CASSGPPGGEVNYGYTF. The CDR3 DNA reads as TGTGCCAGCAGTGGCCCGCCAGGGGGCGAGGTGAACTATGGCTACACCTTC.

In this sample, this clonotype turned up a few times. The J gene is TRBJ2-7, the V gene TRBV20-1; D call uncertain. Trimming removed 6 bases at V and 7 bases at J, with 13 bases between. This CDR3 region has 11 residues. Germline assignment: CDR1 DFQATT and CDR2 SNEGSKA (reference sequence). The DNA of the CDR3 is TGCAGTGCCGCTAAAATGGGGGAGCAGTACTTC. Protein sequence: CSAAKMGEQYF.

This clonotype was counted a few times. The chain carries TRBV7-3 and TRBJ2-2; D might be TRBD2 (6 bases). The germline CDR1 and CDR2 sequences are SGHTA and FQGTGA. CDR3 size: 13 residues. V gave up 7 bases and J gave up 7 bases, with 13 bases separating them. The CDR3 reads CASMDWRGGELFF. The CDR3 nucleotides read TGTGCCAGCATGGATTGGAGGGGCGGGGAGCTGTTTTTT.

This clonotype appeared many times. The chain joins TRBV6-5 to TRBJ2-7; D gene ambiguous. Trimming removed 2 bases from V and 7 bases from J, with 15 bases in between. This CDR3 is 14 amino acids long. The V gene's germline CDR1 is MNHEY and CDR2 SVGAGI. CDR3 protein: CASSYGPQSGEQYF. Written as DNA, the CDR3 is TGTGCCAGCAGTTACGGGCCCCAGTCGGGTGAGCAGTACTTC.

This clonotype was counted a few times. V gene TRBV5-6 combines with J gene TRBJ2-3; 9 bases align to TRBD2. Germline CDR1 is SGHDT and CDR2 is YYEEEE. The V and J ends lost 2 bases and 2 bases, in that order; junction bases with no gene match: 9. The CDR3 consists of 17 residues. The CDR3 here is CASSFGPAGGPTDTQYF. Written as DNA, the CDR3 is TGTGCCAGCAGCTTTGGGCCAGCGGGGGGCCCCACAGATACGCAGTATTTT.

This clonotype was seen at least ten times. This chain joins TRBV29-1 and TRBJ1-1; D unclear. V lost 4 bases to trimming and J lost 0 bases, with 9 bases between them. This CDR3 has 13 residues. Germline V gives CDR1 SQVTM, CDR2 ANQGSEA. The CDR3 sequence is CSVARRMNTEAFF. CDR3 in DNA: TGCAGCGTTGCGCGGAGAATGAACACTGAAGCTTTCTTT.

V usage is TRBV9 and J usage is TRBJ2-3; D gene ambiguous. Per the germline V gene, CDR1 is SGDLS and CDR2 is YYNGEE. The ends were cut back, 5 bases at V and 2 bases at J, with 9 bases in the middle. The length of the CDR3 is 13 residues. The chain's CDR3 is CASSRVLTDTQYF. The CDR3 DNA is TGTGCCAGCAGTAGGGTCCTCACAGATACGCAGTATTTT.

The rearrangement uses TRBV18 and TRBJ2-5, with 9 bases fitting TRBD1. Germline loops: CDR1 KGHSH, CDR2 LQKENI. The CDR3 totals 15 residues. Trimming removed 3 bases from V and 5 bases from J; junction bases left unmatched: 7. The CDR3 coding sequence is TGTGCCAGCTCACCGGGGACAGGGTCTTTCGAGACCCAGTACTTC. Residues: CASSPGTGSFETQYF.

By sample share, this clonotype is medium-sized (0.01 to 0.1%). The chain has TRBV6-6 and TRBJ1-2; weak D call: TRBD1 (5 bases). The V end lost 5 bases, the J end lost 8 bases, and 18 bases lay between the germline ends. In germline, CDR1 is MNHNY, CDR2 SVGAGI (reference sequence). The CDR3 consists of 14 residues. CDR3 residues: CASSTTALVNGYTF. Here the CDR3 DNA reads TGTGCCAGCAGTACGACAGCTCTTGTAAACGGCTACACCTTC.

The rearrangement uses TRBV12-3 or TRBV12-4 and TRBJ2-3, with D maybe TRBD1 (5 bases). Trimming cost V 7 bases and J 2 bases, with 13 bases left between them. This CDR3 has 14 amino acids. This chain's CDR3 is CASTWGGPTDTQYF. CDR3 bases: TGTGCCAGCACTTGGGGCGGTCCCACAGATACGCAGTATTTT.

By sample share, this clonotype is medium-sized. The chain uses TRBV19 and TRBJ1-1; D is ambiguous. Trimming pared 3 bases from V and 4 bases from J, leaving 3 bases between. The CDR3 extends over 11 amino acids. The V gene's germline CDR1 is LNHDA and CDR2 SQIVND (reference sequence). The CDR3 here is CASSIGTEAFF. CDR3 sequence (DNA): TGTGCCAGTAGTATCGGCACTGAAGCTTTCTTT.

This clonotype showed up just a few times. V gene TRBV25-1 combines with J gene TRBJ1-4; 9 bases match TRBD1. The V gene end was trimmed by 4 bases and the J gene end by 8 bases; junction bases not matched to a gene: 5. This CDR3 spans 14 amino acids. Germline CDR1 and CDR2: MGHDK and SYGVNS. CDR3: CASSGGQGFEKLFF. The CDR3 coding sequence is TGTGCCAGCAGTGGGGGACAGGGCTTCGAAAAACTGTTTTTT.

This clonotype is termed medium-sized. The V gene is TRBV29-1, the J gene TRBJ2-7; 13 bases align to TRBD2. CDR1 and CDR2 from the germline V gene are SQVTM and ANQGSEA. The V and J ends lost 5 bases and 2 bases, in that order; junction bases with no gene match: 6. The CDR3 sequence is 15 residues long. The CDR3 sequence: CSVTRTSGSPYEQYF. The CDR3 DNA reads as TGCAGCGTTACCCGGACTAGCGGGAGCCCCTACGAGCAGTACTTC.

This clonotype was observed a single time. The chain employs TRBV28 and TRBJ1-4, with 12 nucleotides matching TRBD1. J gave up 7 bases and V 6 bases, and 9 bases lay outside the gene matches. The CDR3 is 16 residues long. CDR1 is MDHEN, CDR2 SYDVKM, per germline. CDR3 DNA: TGTGCCAGCAGCCCCGGGACAGGGGGCAAATCTGAAAAACTGTTTTTT. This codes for CASSPGTGGKSEKLFF. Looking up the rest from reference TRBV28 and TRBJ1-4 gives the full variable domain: DVKVTQSSRYLVKRTGEKVFLECVQDMDHENMFWYRQDPGLGLRLIYFSYDVKMKEKGDIPEGYSVSREKKERFSLILESASTNQTSMYLCASSPGTGGKSEKLFFGSGTQLSVL.

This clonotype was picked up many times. In DNA, the CDR3 is TGTGCCAGTAGTATTGGGACAGGGGCCTACAATGAGCAGTTCTTC. Translated: CASSIGTGAYNEQFF. The J gene is TRBJ2-1, the V gene TRBV19; 10 nucleotides align to TRBD1. The V segment lost 3 bases and the J segment 2 bases; nucleotides outside the gene matches: 1. The germline V gene has CDR1 LNHDA and CDR2 SQIVND (reference sequence). The CDR3 consists of 15 residues.

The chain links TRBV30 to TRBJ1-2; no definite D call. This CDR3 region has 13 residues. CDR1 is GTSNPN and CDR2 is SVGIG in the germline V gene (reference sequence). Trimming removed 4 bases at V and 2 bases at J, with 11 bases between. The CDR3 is CAWNVPLNYGYTF. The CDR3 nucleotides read TGTGCCTGGAACGTACCACTGAACTATGGCTACACCTTC.

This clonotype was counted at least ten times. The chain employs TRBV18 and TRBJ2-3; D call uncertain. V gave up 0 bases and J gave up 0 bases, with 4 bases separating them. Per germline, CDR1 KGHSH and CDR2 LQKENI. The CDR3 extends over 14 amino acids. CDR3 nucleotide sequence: TGTGCCAGCTCACCACCTGCAAGCACAGATACGCAGTATTTT. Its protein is CASSPPASTDTQYF.

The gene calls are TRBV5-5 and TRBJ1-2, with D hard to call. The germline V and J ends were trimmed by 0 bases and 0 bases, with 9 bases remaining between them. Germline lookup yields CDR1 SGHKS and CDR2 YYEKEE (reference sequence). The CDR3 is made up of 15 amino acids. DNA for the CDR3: TGTGCCAGCAGCTTGGCCGCAGCTTCTAACTATGGCTACACCTTC. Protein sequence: CASSLAAASNYGYTF.

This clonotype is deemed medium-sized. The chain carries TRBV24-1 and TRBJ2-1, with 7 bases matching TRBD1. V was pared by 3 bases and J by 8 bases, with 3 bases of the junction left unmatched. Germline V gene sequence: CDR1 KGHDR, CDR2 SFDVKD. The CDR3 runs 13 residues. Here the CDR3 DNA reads TGTGCCACCAGTGATCCACAGGGGTATGAGCAGTTCTTC. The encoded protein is CATSDPQGYEQFF.